These 22 T cell receptor beta chains were sequenced from one sample in a study of blood T cells in healthy people across ages. PCR was performed a second time for about 7 to 12 cycles using a sample-barcoded 5' primer and a J-beta primer mix. TCRdb reprocessed the 5' RACE reads via MiXCR and lists one record per CDR3 protein. Of under 1,000,000 distinct CDR3 sequences detected, 35% to 40% appear once; the ten largest clones hold approximately 12%. Sequencing was performed on blood. The receptor source for this set is a man aged 18 to 30 in good health.

The chain has TRBV29-1 and TRBJ2-1, with 12 bases matching TRBD1. The closer fit of TRBJ2-7 to the DNA end suggests the J call may be wrong. The CDR3 length is 15 residues. From germline, CDR1 is SQVTM and CDR2 ANQGSEA. CDR3 residues: CSVEGTGGSYNEQYF. CDR3 bases: TGCAGCGTTGAGGGGACAGGGGGCTCCTACAATGAGCAGTACTTC.

This clonotype was counted a few times. This rearrangement joins TRBV6-5 to TRBJ2-5; 7 bases match TRBD1. CDR1 and CDR2 from the germline V gene are MNHEY and SVGAGI. The length of the CDR3 is 16 residues. Trimming took 6 bases from V and 0 from J; bases not matched to a gene: 10. Here the CDR3 DNA reads TGTGCCAGCAGCAGCGGACAGGATACTTACCAAGAGACCCAGTACTTC. Its protein product is CASSSGQDTYQETQYF.

The chain joins TRBV27 to TRBJ2-5; D might be TRBD2 (5 bases). The J call may be incorrect, as the DNA end agrees better with TRBJ2-7. Germline-derived CDR1 and CDR2 are MNHEY and SMNVEV (reference sequence). This CDR3 region has 14 residues. The CDR3 sequence: CASSTGIGRYEQYF. The CDR3 DNA follows: TGTGCCAGCAGCACCGGGATAGGAAGATACGAGCAGTACTTC.

The genes are TRBV27 and TRBJ2-7, with unresolved D. The CDR3 spans 15 residues. CDR1 and CDR2 from the germline V gene are MNHEY and SMNVEV (reference sequence). V was trimmed by 0 bases and J by 2 bases, leaving 11 bases between them. CDR3: CASSLSRKMTYEQYF. DNA of the CDR3: TGTGCCAGCAGTTTATCTAGGAAGATGACCTACGAGCAGTACTTC.

This clonotype was observed a handful of times. The chain is built from TRBV12-3 or TRBV12-4 and TRBJ1-6; tentatively, D is TRBD1 (6 bases). Trimming removed 8 bases from V and 5 bases from J, with 19 bases in between. The CDR3 spans 16 residues. CDR3 region: CASGPSSSGDNSPLHF. The CDR3 bases are TGTGCCAGCGGGCCGAGTTCATCAGGGGATAATTCACCCCTCCACTTT.

The chain joins TRBV7-2 to TRBJ2-4; perhaps TRBD2 as D (5 bases). V was cut by 1 base and J by 6 bases, with 19 bases left in between. The V gene's germline CDR1 is SGHTA and CDR2 FQGNSA. CDR3 size: 17 residues. CDR3 in amino acids: CASSLEWVGRVRNIQYF. DNA for the CDR3: TGTGCCAGCAGCTTAGAATGGGTCGGGCGGGTTAGAAACATTCAGTACTTC.

A word on this clonotype: The junction departs from germline at one end; a sequencing error may be responsible. The chain recombines TRBV10-3 with TRBJ2-3, with unresolved D. The CDR3 extends over 18 amino acids. Germline-derived CDR1 and CDR2 are ENHRY and SYGVKD. CDR3 bases: TGTGCCATCGGTGAGTCGACGGCTCCCGAATGGGACACAGATACGCAGTATTTT. This gives the protein CAIGESTAPEWDTDTQYF.

This clonotype was counted at least ten times. Here the CDR3 reads CASRPSRGDGYTF. The CDR3 nucleotides read TGTGCCAGCAGACCATCCCGGGGGGACGGCTACACCTTC. V and J are TRBV12-3 or TRBV12-4 and TRBJ1-2, with a weak D call TRBD1 (5 bases). The CDR3 is 13 residues long. The V end was cut by 6 bases, the J end by 8 bases, with 16 bases between.

This clonotype showed up just a few times. The chain couples TRBV7-8 to TRBJ2-3; D possibly matches TRBD1 or TRBD2 (5 bases each). The V end was cut by 2 bases, the J end by 2 bases, with 20 bases between. This CDR3 contains 18 residues. The V gene's germline CDR1 is SGHVS and CDR2 FQNEAQ. This CDR3 reads CASSLPRGRPLTTDTQYF. The CDR3 region has the DNA TGTGCCAGCAGCTTACCAAGGGGACGGCCACTCACCACAGATACGCAGTATTTT.

The rearrangement links TRBV25-1 to TRBJ1-1; D is perhaps TRBD1 (6 bases). CDR3 size: 15 residues. Germline V CDR1 and CDR2: MGHDK, SYGVNS. V shed 3 bases and J shed 3 bases, with 14 bases lying between them. The CDR3 protein is CASSDPRGGDTEAFF. The DNA of the CDR3 is TGTGCCAGCAGTGATCCTAGGGGGGGCGACACTGAAGCTTTCTTT.

The chain combines TRBV30 with TRBJ1-2; D may be TRBD1 (5 bases). The germline V gene has CDR1 GTSNPN and CDR2 SVGIG (reference sequence). With 8 bases removed from V and 8 bases from J, the gap between germline ends came to 15 bases. The CDR3 runs 11 residues. Here the CDR3 reads CAGGRGEGYTF. DNA of the CDR3: TGTGCCGGGGGGAGAGGGGAAGGCTACACCTTC.

The chain combines TRBV6-5 with TRBJ2-3; D not certain. Trimming left V 1 base short and J 8 bases short, with 7 bases between. CDR1 and CDR2 from the germline V gene are MNHEY and SVGAGI. The CDR3 is 12 amino acids. DNA for the CDR3: TGTGCCAGCAGTTACTTGCTTGGTACGCAGTATTTT. The encoded protein is CASSYLLGTQYF.

On this clonotype itself: The germline gene is not matched at one end of the junction; a read error may be the cause. V gene TRBV7-8 combines with J gene TRBJ2-7; maybe TRBD1 (7 bases). The CDR3 sequence is 15 residues long. Germline values: CDR1 SGHVS, CDR2 FQNEAQ. DNA for the CDR3: TGTGCCGGCAGCTTAGGGCAGGGGGGAACCTACGAGCAGTACTTC. This translates into CAGSLGQGGTYEQYF.

Many counts were recorded for this clonotype. The rearrangement links TRBV5-1 to TRBJ2-7; 8 nucleotides align to TRBD1. With 0 bases clipped from V and 2 bases from J, the junction kept 4 bases outside the gene matches. The CDR3 sequence is 15 residues long. CDR1 is SGHRS, CDR2 YFSETQ, per germline. In DNA, the CDR3 is TGCGCCAGCAGCTTGGTAGGGACAGGCCCCTACGAGCAGTACTTC. This codes for CASSLVGTGPYEQYF.

Remarks on this clonotype: This could be a read error, since a much larger clone is one nucleotide away. CDR3 bases: TGCGCCAGCAGCCAAAGACTAGCGGGGGTACAAGAGACCCAGTACTTC. This gives the protein CASSQRLAGVQETQYF. The rearrangement uses TRBV4-1 and TRBJ2-5; 12 nucleotides line up with TRBD2. There are 16 residues in the CDR3. V trimming: 2 bases; J trimming: 2 bases; junction bases outside the gene matches: 3. The V gene's germline CDR1 is MGHRA and CDR2 YSYEKL.

This clonotype appeared a few times. This chain connects TRBV5-1 to TRBJ1-1, with unresolved D. The CDR3 spans 14 residues. Germline V CDR1 and CDR2: SGHRS, YFSETQ. Trimming took off 5 bases at V and 0 bases at J, with 11 bases between the two ends. This chain's CDR3 is CASRRILMNTEAFF. CDR3 nucleotide sequence: TGCGCCAGCAGGCGTATCTTGATGAACACTGAAGCTTTCTTT.

The chain is built from TRBV6-1 and TRBJ1-1, with 8 bases matching TRBD1. CDR1 and CDR2 from the germline V gene are MNHNS and SASEGT. CDR3 length equals 14 residues. The V and J ends lost 6 bases and 1 base, in that order; junction bases with no gene match: 4. CDR3: CASRGDRPNTEAFF. The CDR3 DNA is TGTGCCAGCAGAGGGGACAGGCCGAACACTGAAGCTTTCTTT.

The V and J genes are TRBV4-1 and TRBJ2-2; a possible D gene is TRBD2 (7 bases). The CDR3 loop spans 16 amino acids. Looked up from germline, CDR1 is MGHRA and CDR2 is YSYEKL. Trimming removed 0 bases from V and 2 bases from J, with 10 bases in between. CDR3 region: CASSQEGGANTGELFF. In DNA form, the CDR3 reads TGCGCCAGCAGCCAAGAGGGGGGGGCTAACACCGGGGAGCTGTTTTTT.

The sample holds a few counts of this clonotype. The V gene is TRBV12-3 or TRBV12-4, the J gene TRBJ1-1; D may be TRBD1 (5 bases). The CDR3 spans 14 residues. Trimming removed 6 bases from V and 1 base from J, with 12 bases in between. This chain's CDR3 is CASRPQEANTEAFF. The CDR3 region has the DNA TGTGCCAGCAGACCACAGGAGGCGAACACTGAAGCTTTCTTT.

There are a few counts of this clonotype. This rearrangement joins TRBV12-3 or TRBV12-4 to TRBJ1-5, with TRBD1 matching 7 bases. V was clipped by 6 bases and J by 7 bases; unmatched bases: 12. The CDR3 runs to 15 residues. Written as DNA, the CDR3 is TGTGCCAGCAGGTTCGACAGGGACTACGGACAGCCCCAGCATTTT. Protein product: CASRFDRDYGQPQHF.

This clonotype was counted at least ten times. The genes are TRBV7-2 and TRBJ2-7, with no clear D. CDR1 SGHTA and CDR2 FQGNSA come from the germline V gene. Trimming removed 5 bases from V and 0 bases from J, with 11 bases in between. The CDR3 loop spans 14 amino acids. Here the CDR3 DNA reads TGTGCCAGCAGCCTGGGATCGCTCTCCTACGAGCAGTACTTC. Its protein is CASSLGSLSYEQYF. Full variable domain (remainder filled in from reference TRBV7-2 and TRBJ2-7): GAGVSQSPSNKVTEKGKDVELRCDPISGHTALYWYRQSLGQGLEFLIYFQGNSAPDKSGLPSDRFSAERTGGSVSTLTIQRTQQEDSAVYLCASSLGSLSYEQYFGPGTRLTVT.

There are a few counts of this clonotype. The chain joins TRBV7-2 to TRBJ2-2; D is undetermined. The V end lost 5 bases, the J end lost 6 bases, and 10 bases lay between the germline ends. CDR1 is SGHTA and CDR2 is FQGNSA in the germline V gene. The CDR3 contains 13 residues. The CDR3 nucleotides are TGTGCCAGCAGCCCAGGCCGGCCCGGGGAGCTGTTTTTT. It translates to CASSPGRPGELFF.